This TCR beta chain was sequenced during a study of blood T cell repertoires in COVID-19. Study in general: Whether acute or convalescent, the COVID-19 samples came from the United States, Italy and Spain. From T cells, B-cell-depleted T cells, or PBMCs came the material, which was cDNA or gDNA.

Germline V lookup: CDR1 MGHDK, CDR2 SYGVNS. This CDR3 contains 15 residues. V was trimmed by 8 bases and J by 4 bases, leaving 17 bases between them. Produced via immunoSEQ multiplex PCR; TCRdb's table is partial and in-frame only. The sample carries 90,000 to 150,000 clones, 85% to 90% recorded once. Sequencing was performed on peripheral blood. This TCR was recovered from a human donor with acute or convalescent COVID-19. The donor label of this sample is uncertain. The rearrangement joins TRBV25-1 to TRBJ1-4; D is perhaps TRBD1 (6 bases). The CDR3 nucleotides are TGTGCCAGCCGTGGGGGACAACGATTTAATGAAAAACTGTTTTTT. It translates to CASRGGQRFNEKLFF.